This paragraph reports one TCR beta chain. In the study's own analysis: For nucleated cells, counts were estimated from reference gene primer amplification. The repertoire was sequenced with immunoSEQ multiplex PCR; TCRdb's copy has only in-frame clones and lacks some. Clone size and the V and J calls come from that table; the DNA yielded D and trimming. The profile shows about 140,000 clones, roughly 85% of them singletons. Recruits, aged about 18 to 100 years, lived in under 25 US areas. Participants' reported clinical history set cohort assignment. The CDR3 totals 14 residues. Trimming removed 3 bases from V and 5 bases from J, with 13 bases in between. Germline CDR1 is SGHAT and CDR2 is FQNNGV. These data originate in a study of blood T cell repertoires in COVID-19. About the research overall: Sites across the United States, Italy and Spain contributed samples from acute and convalescent COVID-19.

This receptor was taken from a woman between 45 and 60 years old who had recovered from COVID-19. The sample taken for sequencing was PBMCs or T cells enriched from blood (not recorded which). The chain carries TRBV11-2 and TRBJ1-1; maybe TRBD1 (6 bases). The CDR3 sequence: CASSFDRRTTEAFF. CDR3 bases: TGTGCCAGCAGCTTCGACAGGCGAACGACTGAAGCTTTCTTT.